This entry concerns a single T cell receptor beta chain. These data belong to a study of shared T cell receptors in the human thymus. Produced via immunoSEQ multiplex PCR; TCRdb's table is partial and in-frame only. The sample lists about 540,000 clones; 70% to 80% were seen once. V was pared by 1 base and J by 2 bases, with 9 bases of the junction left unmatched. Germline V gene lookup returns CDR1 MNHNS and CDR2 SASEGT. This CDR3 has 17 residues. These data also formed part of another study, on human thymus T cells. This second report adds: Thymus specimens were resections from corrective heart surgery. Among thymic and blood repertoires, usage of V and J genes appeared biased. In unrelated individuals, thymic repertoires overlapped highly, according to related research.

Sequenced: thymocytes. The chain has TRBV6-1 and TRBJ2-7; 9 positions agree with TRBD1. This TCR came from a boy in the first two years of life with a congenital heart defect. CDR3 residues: CASSEVQGASSTYEQYF. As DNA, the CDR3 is TGTGCCAGCAGTGAAGTACAGGGGGCGTCTTCTACCTACGAGCAGTACTTC.